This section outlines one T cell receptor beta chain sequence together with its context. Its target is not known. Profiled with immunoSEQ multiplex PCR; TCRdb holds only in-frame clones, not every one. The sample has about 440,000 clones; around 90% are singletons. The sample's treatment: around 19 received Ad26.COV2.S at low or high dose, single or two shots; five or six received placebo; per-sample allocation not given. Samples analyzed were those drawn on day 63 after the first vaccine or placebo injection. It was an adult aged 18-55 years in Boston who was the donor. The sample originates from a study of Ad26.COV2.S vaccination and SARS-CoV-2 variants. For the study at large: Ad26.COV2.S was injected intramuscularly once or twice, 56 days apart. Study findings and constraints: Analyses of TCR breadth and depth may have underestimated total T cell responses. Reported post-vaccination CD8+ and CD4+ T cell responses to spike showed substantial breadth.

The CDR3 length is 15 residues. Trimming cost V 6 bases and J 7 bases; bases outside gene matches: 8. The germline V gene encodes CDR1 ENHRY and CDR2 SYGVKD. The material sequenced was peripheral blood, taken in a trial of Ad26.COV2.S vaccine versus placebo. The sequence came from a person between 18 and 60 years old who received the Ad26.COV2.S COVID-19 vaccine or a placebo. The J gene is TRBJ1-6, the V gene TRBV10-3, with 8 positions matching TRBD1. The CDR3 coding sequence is TGTGCCATCAGGGGGACCGGACAGGGAAATTCACCCCTCCACTTT. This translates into CAIRGTGQGNSPLHF.